This T cell receptor beta chain was sequenced in a study of T cell responses to AZD1222 COVID-19 vaccine. Generated by immunoSEQ multiplex PCR, the TCRdb table keeps only in-frame clones and is missing some. The sample includes over 85,000 clones, roughly 80% seen only once; the top ten take 14%. Analysis merged second doses at about 4 or about 12 weeks. As concerns this clone: The antigen is unknown.

This CDR3 comprises 15 residues. Study-level results: Donors were mostly white British, more females; clonal diversity possibly underestimated.

The gene calls are TRBV21-1 and TRBJ1-6; no DNA check was done on the table's D call, TRBD1. TRBV21-1 is a listed pseudogene. The TCR comes from an adult who received the AZD1222 COVID-19 vaccine. The sequencing used peripheral blood, collected 28 days after the second AZD1222 dose. The CDR3 nucleotides are TGTGCCAGCAGCAAAGGGACAGCAGCTAATTCACCCCTCCACTTT. The encoded protein is CASSKGTAANSPLHF.